A selection of T cell receptor beta chains follows, all from one sample in a study of T cell changes during pregnancy in multiple sclerosis. Profiling relied on immunoSEQ multiplex PCR, and the TCRdb table lists in-frame clones only, not all of them. The data show approximately 90,000 clones, around 94% seen once. Source: peripheral blood, taken in the third trimester of pregnancy. The receptors stem from a female donor with multiple sclerosis, enrolled in a pregnancy study. Both conserved end residues are part of each CDR3. The D gene is left open where the match is weak. Rows may omit the clone size; those that give it use once, few, many or a size class.

TRBJ2-6 TRBD1 . TRBV2 CASSGQGFPGANVLTF TGTGCCAGCAGTGGACAGGGGTTCCCTGGGGCCAACGTCCTGACTTTC
TRBJ2-2 TRBD1 . TRBV6-4 CASSEQGVNTGELFF TGTGCCAGCAGTGAACAGGGGGTGAACACCGGGGAGCTGTTTTTT
TRBJ1-4 . . TRBV20-1 CSASSLEKLFF TGCAGTGCTAGCTCCCTGGAAAAACTGTTTTTT
TRBJ2-5 . . TRBV7-6 CASSLVAIRGETQYF TGTGCCAGCAGCTTAGTAGCTATCCGGGGGGAGACCCAGTACTTC
TRBJ2-2 TRBD1 . TRBV5-4 CASSLTGGDTGELFF TGTGCCAGCAGCTTGACAGGGGGCGACACCGGGGAGCTGTTTTTT
TRBJ1-1 . . TRBV19 CASSPRGYTEAFF TGTGCCAGTAGTCCCCGGGGTTACACTGAAGCTTTCTTT
TRBJ1-4 TRBD1 . TRBV6-6 CASERDRGEKLFF TGTGCCAGCGAACGGGACAGAGGGGAAAAACTGTTTTTT
TRBJ2-7 . . TRBV28 CASEEGDSSYEQYF TGTGCCAGCGAAGAAGGGGATAGCTCCTACGAGCAGTACTTC
TRBJ2-7 TRBD1 . TRBV7-8 CASGDRRTGAYEQYF TGTGCCAGCGGAGACCGCCGGACAGGGGCCTACGAGCAGTACTTC
TRBJ1-6 TRBD1 . TRBV4-1 CASSQDAGTGALRAPLHF TGCGCCAGCAGCCAAGACGCCGGGACAGGGGCCCTTAGGGCACCCCTCCACTTT
TRBJ2-4 TRBD2 . TRBV28 CASRLRPGLAGGHGKNIQYF TGTGCCAGCAGACTACGCCCGGGACTAGCGGGAGGGCATGGCAAAAACATTCAGTACTTC
TRBJ1-1 . . TRBV4-3 CASSQDLFPGTMNTEAFF TGCGCCAGCAGCCAAGACTTGTTCCCGGGAACGATGAACACTGAAGCTTTCTTT
TRBJ2-5 . . TRBV6-1 CASSEVTAGTGTQYF TGTGCCAGCAGTGAAGTGACTGCCGGGACTGGGACCCAGTACTTC
TRBJ2-3 TRBD2 . TRBV5-1 CASSLRSGLATDTQYF TGCGCCAGCAGCTTGAGATCGGGACTAGCGACAGATACGCAGTATTTT
TRBJ2-7 TRBD2 . TRBV7-2 CASSHLAGGTYEQYF TGTGCCAGCAGTCATCTAGCGGGAGGGACCTACGAGCAGTACTTC
TRBJ2-2 . . TRBV5-1 CASSLEAGANTGELFF TGCGCCAGCAGCTTGGAGGCGGGGGCCAACACCGGGGAGCTGTTTTTT
TRBJ1-1 TRBD1 . TRBV6-1 CASSELQGALTEAFF TGTGCCAGCAGTGAACTGCAGGGGGCTCTCACTGAAGCTTTCTTT
TRBJ1-4 . once TRBV28 CASSSRGRWNEKLFF TGTGCCAGCAGCTCGAGGGGGAGATGGAATGAAAAACTGTTTTTT
TRBJ2-7 . . TRBV12-5 CASGLEEQYF TGTGCTAGTGGCCTGGAGGAGCAGTACTTC
TRBJ1-1 TRBD1 . TRBV2 CASKTGGGGTEAFF TGTGCCAGCAAAACAGGGGGTGGAGGCACTGAAGCTTTCTTT
TRBJ2-3 TRBD1 . TRBV9 CASSVDPPTGGGKPDTQYF TGTGCCAGCAGCGTAGATCCCCCAACAGGGGGCGGAAAACCAGATACGCAGTATTTT
TRBJ2-7 . . TRBV5-6 CASSFSDSRGDEQYF TGTGCCAGCAGCTTTTCGGACAGTCGAGGGGACGAGCAGTACTTC
TRBJ1-1 TRBD1 . TRBV5-5 CASSFGGQGTEAFF TGTGCCAGCAGCTTTGGGGGACAGGGGACTGAAGCTTTCTTT
TRBJ1-1 TRBD1 . TRBV19 CASSFTGQGAPNTEAFF TGTGCCAGTAGTTTTACGGGACAGGGGGCACCGAACACTGAAGCTTTCTTT
TRBJ1-2 . . TRBV7-2 CASSSSGPPGYTF TGTGCCAGCAGCTCCTCAGGGCCCCCTGGCTACACCTTC
TRBJ2-7 . . TRBV28 CASSPPRGSYEQYF TGTGCCAGCAGCCCCCCAAGGGGTTCCTACGAGCAGTACTTC